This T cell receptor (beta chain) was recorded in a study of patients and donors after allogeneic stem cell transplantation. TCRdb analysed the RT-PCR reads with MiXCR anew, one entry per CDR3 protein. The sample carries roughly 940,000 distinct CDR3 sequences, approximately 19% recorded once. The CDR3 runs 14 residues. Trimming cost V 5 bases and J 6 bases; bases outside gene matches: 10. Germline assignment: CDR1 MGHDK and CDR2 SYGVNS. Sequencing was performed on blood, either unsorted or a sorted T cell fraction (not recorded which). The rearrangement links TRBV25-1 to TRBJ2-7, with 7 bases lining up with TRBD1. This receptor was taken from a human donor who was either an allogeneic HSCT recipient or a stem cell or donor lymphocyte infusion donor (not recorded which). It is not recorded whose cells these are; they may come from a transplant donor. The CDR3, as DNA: TGTGCCAGCAGTTCCCGACAGGGTTCGGCCGAGCAGTACTTC. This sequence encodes CASSSRQGSAEQYF.